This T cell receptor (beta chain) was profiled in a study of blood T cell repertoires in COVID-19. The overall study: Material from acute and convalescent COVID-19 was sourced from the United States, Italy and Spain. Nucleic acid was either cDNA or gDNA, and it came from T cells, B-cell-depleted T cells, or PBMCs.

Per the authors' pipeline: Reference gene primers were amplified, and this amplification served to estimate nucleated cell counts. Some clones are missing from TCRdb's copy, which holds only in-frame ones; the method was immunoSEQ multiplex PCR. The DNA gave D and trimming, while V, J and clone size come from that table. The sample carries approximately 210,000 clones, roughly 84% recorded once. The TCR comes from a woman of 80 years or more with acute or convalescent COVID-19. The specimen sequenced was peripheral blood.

The CDR3 DNA is TGTGCCAGCAGCTTCGGGACAGGGGGCAATGAGCAGTTCTTC. Translating it yields CASSFGTGGNEQFF. The chain is built from TRBV7-6 and TRBJ2-1; 11 positions agree with TRBD1. Per the germline V gene, CDR1 is SGHVS and CDR2 is FNYEAQ. The CDR3 sequence is 14 residues long. The V and J ends lost 3 bases and 6 bases, in that order; junction bases with no gene match: 1.